This T cell receptor (beta chain) was observed in a study of tumor-infiltrating lymphocytes in primary liver carcinoma. Across the study: The yield of productive TCRbeta reads per sample was roughly 3.65 to 8 million and was similar across tissue types.

The CDR3 spans 14 residues. In germline, CDR1 is SGHAT, CDR2 FQDESV (reference sequence). Total RNA amounting to about 520 ng was the source from which TCR beta cDNA was made with a constant-region primer. Libraries of TCR beta came from three nested multiplex PCR rounds with slightly modified ARM-PCR. TRBV1-TRBV30 forward primers paired with a C-beta reverse primer were used in the first two PCR rounds, which ran roughly 10 cycles each. TCRdb reprocessed the multiplex PCR reads via MiXCR and lists one record per CDR3 protein. The sample records approximately 310,000 distinct CDR3 sequences, less than 75% being singletons. Germline DNA was extracted alongside blood RNA, which was obtained from unsorted whole blood. As for this clonotype: The junction and the germline gene differ at one end; a read error may be behind it.

The chain recombines TRBV11-1 with TRBJ2-7, with a weak D call TRBD1 (7 bases). Sequencing was performed on peripheral blood. The receptor comes from a man aged 40-49 years with primary liver carcinoma and hepatitis B virus infection. The CDR3 DNA reads TGTGCCAGTAGCTCCGCCCTTGGAGGGGGCGACCAGTACTTC. Translating gives CASSSALGGGDQYF. Supplemented by reference TRBV11-1 and TRBJ2-7, the full variable domain reads EAEVAQSPRYKITEKSQAVAFWCDPISGHATLYWYRQILGQGPELLVQFQDESVVDDSQLPKDRFSAERLKGVDSTLKIQPAELGDSAMYLCASSSALGGGDQYFGPGTRLTVT.